This T cell receptor (beta chain) appears in the sequencing data of a study of blood T cell repertoires in COVID-19. For the study at large: The analysed material was cDNA or gDNA that came from T cells, B-cell-depleted T cells, or PBMCs.

J gave up 2 bases and V 0 bases, and 5 bases lay outside the gene matches. CDR1 SGHTS and CDR2 YDEGEE come from the germline V gene. The CDR3 consists of 16 residues. Authors' processing steps: It was from reference gene primer amplification that nucleated cell counts were estimated. The method was immunoSEQ multiplex PCR; TCRdb's version includes in-frame clones alone and lacks a portion of them. That table gives V, J and clone size, and the DNA gave D and trimming. The repertoire holds 170,000 or so clones, with about 87% as singletons. The receptor was isolated from a man in his fifties or sixties with COVID-19, enrolled during active disease. The sequenced sample consisted of peripheral blood. The J gene is TRBJ2-3, the V gene TRBV5-8, with 8 bases matching TRBD2. CDR3 in DNA: TGTGCCAGCAGCTTGGGAGCGGGAGTAAACACAGATACGCAGTATTTT. It encodes CASSLGAGVNTDTQYF.